These 22 T cell receptor beta chains were all obtained from the same sample, sequenced in a study of control samples from healthy donors and cancer patients. Generated by immunoSEQ multiplex PCR, the TCRdb table keeps only in-frame clones and is missing some. The sample records under 450,000 clones, approximately 90% being singletons. The sample comprised PBMCs. Source of these receptors: a middle-aged man with head and neck cancer.

V is TRBV30 and J is TRBJ2-1, with 10 bases fitting TRBD1. This CDR3 region has 13 residues. CDR1 and CDR2 from the germline V gene are GTSNPN and SVGIG (reference sequence). In DNA form, the CDR3 reads TGTGCGTCGGGACAGGGGATCTACAATGAGCAGTTCTTC. Translation: CASGQGIYNEQFF.

The chain carries TRBV10-3 and TRBJ2-1; TRBD2 agrees at 10 bases. The junction had 6 bases not matched to a gene; V was cut back by 6 bases and J by 7 bases. This CDR3 region has 14 residues. The germline gives CDR1 ENHRY, CDR2 SYGVKD. The CDR3 DNA follows: TGTGCCATCAGAGCTAGCGGGGGATCAAATGAGCAGTTCTTC. It is translated as CAIRASGGSNEQFF.

As regards this clone: Relative to the germline gene, one junction end is altered; a read error may explain this. The chain combines TRBV7-7 with TRBJ2-2, with D possibly TRBD1 on 6 matching bases. The CDR3 extends over 15 amino acids. Per germline, CDR1 SSHAT and CDR2 FNYEAQ (reference sequence). Written as DNA, the CDR3 is TGTGCTAGCAGCTTAGCGACAGGGAACACCGGGGAGCTGTTTTTT. It is translated as CASSLATGNTGELFF. The variable domain in full, completed from reference TRBV7-7 and TRBJ2-2, reads GAGVSQSPRYKVTKRGQDVTLRCDPISSHATLYWYQQALGQGPEFLTYFNYEAQPDKSGLPSDRFSAERPEGSISTLTIQRTEQRDSAMYRCASSLATGNTGELFFGEGSRLTVL.

The rearrangement links TRBV4-1 to TRBJ2-3, with D possibly being TRBD2 (7 bases). From germline, CDR1 is MGHRA and CDR2 YSYEKL. Trimming removed 7 bases from V and 0 bases from J, with 26 bases in between. The CDR3 consists of 19 residues. The CDR3 DNA follows: TGCGCCAGCACCCAGAGATCGCCCGGCGGGGGCCCTAGCACAGATACGCAGTATTTT. Translated: CASTQRSPGGGPSTDTQYF.

The chain has TRBV11-2 and TRBJ2-7, with TRBD1 matching 9 bases. This CDR3 region has 14 residues. V shed 1 base, J shed 7 bases, and the junction held 5 bases outside the gene matches. CDR1 SGHAT and CDR2 FQNNGV come from the germline V gene. CDR3 nucleotide sequence: TGTGCCAGCAGCTTAGCGACAGGGGGGTATGAGCAGTACTTC. Translated: CASSLATGGYEQYF.

The V call is TRBV10-3, the J call TRBJ1-2; maybe TRBD1 (6 bases). CDR3 length equals 14 residues. Trimming left V 6 bases short and J 4 bases short, with 15 bases between. Germline lookup yields CDR1 ENHRY and CDR2 SYGVKD. The CDR3, as DNA: TGTGCCATCAGCGACGACAGGAAAATCTATGGCTACACCTTC. The encoded protein is CAISDDRKIYGYTF.

This chain connects TRBV11-2 to TRBJ2-1; 7 bases agree with TRBD2. The V and J ends lost 1 base and 6 bases, in that order; junction bases with no gene match: 9. CDR1 and CDR2 (germline): SGHAT, FQNNGV. This CDR3 is built from 16 residues. The chain's CDR3 is CASSLVGLAAFNEQFF. As DNA, the CDR3 is TGTGCCAGCAGCTTAGTTGGGCTAGCGGCATTCAATGAGCAGTTCTTC.

This clone was observed once. The J gene is TRBJ1-5, the V gene TRBV28, with D perhaps TRBD1 (5 bases). This CDR3 is built from 16 residues. The V gene's germline CDR1 is MDHEN and CDR2 SYDVKM. Trimming removed 4 bases at V and 2 bases at J, with 15 bases between. The CDR3 region is CASSSPAGSGNQPQHF. CDR3 DNA sequence: TGTGCCAGCAGTTCACCGGCAGGGTCCGGCAATCAGCCCCAGCATTTT.

The gene calls are TRBV20-1 and TRBJ2-7, with D hard to call. Trimming removed 6 bases from V and 3 bases from J, with 9 bases in between. Germline CDR1 reads DFQATT; CDR2 reads SNEGSKA (reference sequence). This CDR3 contains 11 residues. The CDR3 bases are TGCAGTGCGAGCATGGGCTACGAGCAGTACTTC. It encodes CSASMGYEQYF.

The chain joins TRBV19 to TRBJ1-3; D is ambiguous. Germline V gene data show CDR1 as LNHDA and CDR2 as SQIVND (reference sequence). The CDR3 length is 16 residues. Trimming took 3 bases from V and 2 from J, leaving 14 bases between them. In DNA, the CDR3 is TGTGCCAGTAGTATTAACTATGGGGTGCCTGGAAACACCATATATTTT. Encoded protein: CASSINYGVPGNTIYF.

The rearrangement links TRBV28 to TRBJ2-1, with 11 bases lining up with TRBD1. The CDR3 is 14 amino acids. Germline CDR1 and CDR2: MDHEN and SYDVKM. Trimming took 10 bases from V and 3 from J; bases not matched to a gene: 5. The CDR3 sequence: CATLGQGVYNEQFF. The CDR3 DNA follows: TGTGCCACCCTGGGACAGGGGGTCTACAATGAGCAGTTCTTC.

The V call is TRBV7-3, the J call TRBJ2-2; 9 bases line up with TRBD1. This CDR3 comprises 16 residues. After removal of 4 bases from V and 2 bases from J, the junction contained 5 bases not matched to a gene. In germline, CDR1 is SGHTA, CDR2 FQGTGA. In DNA, the CDR3 is TGTGCCAGCAGCTCGGGGACAGGGCTAAACACCGGGGAGCTGTTTTTT. Translated, it gives CASSSGTGLNTGELFF.

A single count supports this clone. This sequence joins TRBV27 and TRBJ1-5; the D is unclear. There are 15 residues in the CDR3. Germline V gene sequence: CDR1 MNHEY, CDR2 SMNVEV (reference sequence). V was pared by 6 bases and J by 0 bases, with 12 bases between. The CDR3 reads CASSPQIFSNQPQHF. The CDR3 DNA reads TGTGCCAGCAGCCCACAGATTTTTAGCAATCAGCCCCAGCATTTT.

J is TRBJ2-7 and V is TRBV28; possible D gene TRBD2, 6 bases. V lost 4 bases and J 6 bases, leaving 13 bases between the germline ends. The CDR3 length is 13 residues. CDR1 MDHEN and CDR2 SYDVKM come from the germline V gene. This chain's CDR3 is CASSSILGGEQYF. The CDR3 DNA is TGTGCCAGCAGTTCTATCCTCGGGGGCGAGCAGTACTTC.

This rearrangement joins TRBV10-1 to TRBJ2-5; TRBD1 matches at 8 bases. CDR1 is WNHNN, CDR2 SYGVQD, per germline (reference sequence). This CDR3 is built from 15 residues. V gave up 5 bases and J gave up 7 bases; unmatched junction bases: 12. This CDR3 is CASSPNRGTSGTQYF. Written as DNA, the CDR3 is TGCGCCAGCAGTCCAAACAGGGGGACATCGGGGACCCAGTACTTC.

The chain employs TRBV24-1 and TRBJ2-2, with D perhaps matching TRBD1 or TRBD2 (5 bases each). Trimming pared 3 bases from V and 0 bases from J, leaving 13 bases between. CDR3 size: 17 residues. From germline, CDR1 is KGHDR and CDR2 SFDVKD. In DNA, the CDR3 is TGTGCCACCAGTGATAGGGGTCGGGGCTCGAACACCGGGGAGCTGTTTTTT. Its protein is CATSDRGRGSNTGELFF.

The chain links TRBV14 to TRBJ1-1, with D perhaps TRBD1 (5 bases). The CDR3 is 12 amino acids. The V end was cut by 3 bases, the J end by 6 bases, with 8 bases between. Germline V gives CDR1 SGHDN, CDR2 FVKESK. The CDR3 nucleotides read TGTGCCAGCAGCCAGAGGGGCGCTGAAGCTTTCTTT. It specifies CASSQRGAEAFF.

This rearrangement joins TRBV5-1 to TRBJ1-1, with D possibly being TRBD1 (5 bases). V lost 3 bases, J lost 4 bases, and 16 bases lay in between. This CDR3 has 15 amino acids. The germline V gene encodes CDR1 SGHRS and CDR2 YFSETQ. CDR3 amino acids: CASSSGDGWGTEAFF. Here the CDR3 DNA reads TGCGCCAGCAGCTCCGGGGACGGGTGGGGCACTGAAGCTTTCTTT. Filled out from reference TRBV5-1 and TRBJ1-1, the complete variable domain reads KAGVTQTPRYLIKTRGQQVTLSCSPISGHRSVSWYQQTPGQGLQFLFEYFSETQRNKGNFPGRFSGRQFSNSRSEMNVSTLELGDSALYLCASSSGDGWGTEAFFGQGTRLTVV.

The rearrangement uses TRBV10-1 and TRBJ2-5; no definite D call. The CDR3 has 13 amino acids. The V and J ends lost 1 base and 1 base respectively, with 4 bases between them. CDR1 and CDR2 from the germline V gene are WNHNN and SYGVQD (reference sequence). The CDR3 nucleotides are TGCGCCAGCAGTGAGTACTTCCAAGAGACCCAGTACTTC. Protein product: CASSEYFQETQYF.

V is TRBV5-6 and J is TRBJ2-7; D gene ambiguous. Germline lookup yields CDR1 SGHDT and CDR2 YYEEEE. Trimming removed 1 base at V and 1 base at J, with 12 bases between. CDR3 size: 15 residues. The DNA for the CDR3 is TGTGCCAGCAGCTTGAACGATGGGCGGTCCTACGAGCAGTACTTC. Its protein is CASSLNDGRSYEQYF.

This clone was seen only once. The sample carries other DNA sequences with the same CDR3. The chain joins TRBV28 to TRBJ1-2; 11 bases align to TRBD1. The V gene end was trimmed by 4 bases and the J gene end by 6 bases; junction bases not matched to a gene: 4. The germline gives CDR1 MDHEN, CDR2 SYDVKM. This CDR3 has 14 residues. The chain's CDR3 is CASSSTDRGHGYTF. The CDR3 DNA reads as TGTGCCAGCAGTTCTACGGACAGGGGGCATGGCTACACCTTC.

The J gene is TRBJ2-3, the V gene TRBV5-1; 9 positions agree with TRBD2. Germline V gives CDR1 SGHRS, CDR2 YFSETQ. This CDR3 region has 18 residues. V shed 2 bases, J shed 3 bases, and the junction held 13 bases outside the gene matches. The CDR3 here is CASSFLPLAGYRTDTQYF. DNA of the CDR3: TGCGCCAGCAGCTTCTTGCCGCTAGCGGGGTATAGGACAGATACGCAGTATTTT. Variable domain in full (rest from reference TRBV5-1 and TRBJ2-3): KAGVTQTPRYLIKTRGQQVTLSCSPISGHRSVSWYQQTPGQGLQFLFEYFSETQRNKGNFPGRFSGRQFSNSRSEMNVSTLELGDSALYLCASSFLPLAGYRTDTQYFGPGTRLTVL.